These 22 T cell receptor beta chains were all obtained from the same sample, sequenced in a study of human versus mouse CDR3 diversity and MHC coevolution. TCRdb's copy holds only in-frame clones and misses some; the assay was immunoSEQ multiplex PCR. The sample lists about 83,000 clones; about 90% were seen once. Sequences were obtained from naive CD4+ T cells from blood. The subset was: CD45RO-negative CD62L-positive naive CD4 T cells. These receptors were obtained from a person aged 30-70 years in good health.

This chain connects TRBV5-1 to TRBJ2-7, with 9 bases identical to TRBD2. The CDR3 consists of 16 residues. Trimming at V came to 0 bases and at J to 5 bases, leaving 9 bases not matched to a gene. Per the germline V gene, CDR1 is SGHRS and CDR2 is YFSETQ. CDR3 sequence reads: CASSLAFAGGPDEQYF. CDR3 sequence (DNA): TGCGCCAGCAGCTTGGCCTTCGCGGGAGGGCCAGACGAGCAGTACTTC.

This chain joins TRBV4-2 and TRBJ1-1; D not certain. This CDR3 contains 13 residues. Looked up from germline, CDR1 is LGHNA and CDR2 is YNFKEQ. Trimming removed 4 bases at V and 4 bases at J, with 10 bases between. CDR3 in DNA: TGTGCCAGCAGCCTAAACCCGGGCACTGAAGCTTTCTTT. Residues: CASSLNPGTEAFF.

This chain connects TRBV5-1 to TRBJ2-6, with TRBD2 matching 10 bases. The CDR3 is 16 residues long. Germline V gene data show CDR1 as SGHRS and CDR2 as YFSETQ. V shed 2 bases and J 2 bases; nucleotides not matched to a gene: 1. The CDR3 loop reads CASSFLAGAGANVLTF. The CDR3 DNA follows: TGCGCCAGCAGCTTCCTAGCGGGAGCTGGGGCCAACGTCCTGACTTTC.

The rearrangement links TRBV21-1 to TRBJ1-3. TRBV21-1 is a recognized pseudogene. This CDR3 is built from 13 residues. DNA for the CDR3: TGTGCCAGCAGGCTAGGCTCTGGAAACACCATATATTTT. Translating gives CASRLGSGNTIYF.

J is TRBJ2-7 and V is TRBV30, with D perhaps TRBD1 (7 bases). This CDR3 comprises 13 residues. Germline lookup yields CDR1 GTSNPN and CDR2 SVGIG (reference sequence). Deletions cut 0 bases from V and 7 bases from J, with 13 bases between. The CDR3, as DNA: TGTGCCTGGAGTGTAAGGCCAGGGGGGGAGCAGTACTTC. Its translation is CAWSVRPGGEQYF.

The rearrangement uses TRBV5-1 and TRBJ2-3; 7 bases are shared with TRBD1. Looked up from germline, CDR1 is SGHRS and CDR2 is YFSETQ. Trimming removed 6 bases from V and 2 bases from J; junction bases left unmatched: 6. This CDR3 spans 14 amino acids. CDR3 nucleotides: TGCGCCAGCACCTTAGACAGGGACACAGATACGCAGTATTTT. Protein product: CASTLDRDTDTQYF.

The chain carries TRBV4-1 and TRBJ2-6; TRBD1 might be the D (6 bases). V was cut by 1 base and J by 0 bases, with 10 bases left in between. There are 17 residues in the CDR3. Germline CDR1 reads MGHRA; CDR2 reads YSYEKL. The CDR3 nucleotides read TGCGCCAGCAGCCAAGGGCAGGGGAGCTCTGGGGCCAACGTCCTGACTTTC. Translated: CASSQGQGSSGANVLTF.

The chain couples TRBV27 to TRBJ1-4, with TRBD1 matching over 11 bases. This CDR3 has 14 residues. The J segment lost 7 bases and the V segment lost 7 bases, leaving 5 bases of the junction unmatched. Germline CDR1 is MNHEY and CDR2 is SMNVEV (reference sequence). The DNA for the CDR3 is TGTGCCAGCACCTCGGACAGGGGGCTTGAAAAACTGTTTTTT. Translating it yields CASTSDRGLEKLFF.

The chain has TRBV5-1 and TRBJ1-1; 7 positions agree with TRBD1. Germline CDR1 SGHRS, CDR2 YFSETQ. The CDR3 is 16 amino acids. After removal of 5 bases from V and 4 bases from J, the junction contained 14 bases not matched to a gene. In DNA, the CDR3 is TGCGCCAGCAGGGAGATGGGGGGACAGTCGGGCACTGAAGCTTTCTTT. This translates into CASREMGGQSGTEAFF.

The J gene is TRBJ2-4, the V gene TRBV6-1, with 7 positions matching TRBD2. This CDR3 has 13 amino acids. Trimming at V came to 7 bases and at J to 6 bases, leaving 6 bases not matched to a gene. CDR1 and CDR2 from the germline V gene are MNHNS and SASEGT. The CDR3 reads CASTGTKRNIQYF. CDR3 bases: TGTGCCAGCACCGGGACTAAAAGAAACATTCAGTACTTC.

The CDR3 DNA is TGTGCCAGCAGCGTAGGGGGACAGGGGTTTGGGACCGGGGAGCTGTTTTTT. Its protein is CASSVGGQGFGTGELFF. This chain connects TRBV9 to TRBJ2-2; 10 bases agree with TRBD1. The J segment lost 5 bases and the V segment lost 0 bases, leaving 7 bases of the junction unmatched. Per germline, CDR1 SGDLS and CDR2 YYNGEE. The CDR3 covers 17 residues.

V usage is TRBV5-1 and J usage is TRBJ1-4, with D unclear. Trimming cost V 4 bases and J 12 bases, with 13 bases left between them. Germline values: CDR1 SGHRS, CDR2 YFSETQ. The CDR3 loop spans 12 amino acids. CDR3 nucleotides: TGCGCCAGCAGCCTAGACCCGGCGGAACTGTTTTTT. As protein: CASSLDPAELFF.

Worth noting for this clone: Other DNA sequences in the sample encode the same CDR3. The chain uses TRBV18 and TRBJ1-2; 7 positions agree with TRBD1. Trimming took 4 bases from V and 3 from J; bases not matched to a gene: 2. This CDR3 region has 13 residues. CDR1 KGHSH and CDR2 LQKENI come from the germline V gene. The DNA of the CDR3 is TGTGCCAGCTCACTAGGACAGGACTATGGCTACACCTTC. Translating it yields CASSLGQDYGYTF.

As DNA, the CDR3 is TGTGCCACCAGCAGACAACAGCCTAGGACAGGGCGGGAAAAACTGTTTTTT. Its protein is CATSRQQPRTGREKLFF. This chain links TRBV15 with TRBJ1-4, with 8 bases aligning to TRBD1. Looked up from germline, CDR1 is LNHNV and CDR2 is YYDKDF (reference sequence). Trimming removed 2 bases from V and 8 bases from J; junction bases left unmatched: 13. The CDR3 runs 17 residues.

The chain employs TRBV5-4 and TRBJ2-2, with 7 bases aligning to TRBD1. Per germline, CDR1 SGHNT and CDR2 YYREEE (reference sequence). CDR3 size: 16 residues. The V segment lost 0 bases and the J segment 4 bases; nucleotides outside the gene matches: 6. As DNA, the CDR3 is TGTGCCAGCAGCTTGGGAGGGGGCGCGAGCACCGGGGAGCTGTTTTTT. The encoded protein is CASSLGGGASTGELFF.

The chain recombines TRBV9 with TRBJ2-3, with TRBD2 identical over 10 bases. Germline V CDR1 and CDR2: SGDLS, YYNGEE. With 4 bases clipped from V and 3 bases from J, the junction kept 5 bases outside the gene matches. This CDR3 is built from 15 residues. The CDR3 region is CASSSRTSGTDTQYF. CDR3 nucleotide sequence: TGTGCCAGCAGCTCCCGGACTAGCGGAACAGATACGCAGTATTTT. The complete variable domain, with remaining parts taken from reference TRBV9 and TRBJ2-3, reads DSGVTQTPKHLITATGQRVTLRCSPRSGDLSVYWYQQSLDQGLQFLIQYYNGEERAKGNILERFSAQQFPDLHSELNLSSLELGDSALYFCASSSRTSGTDTQYFGPGTRLTVL.

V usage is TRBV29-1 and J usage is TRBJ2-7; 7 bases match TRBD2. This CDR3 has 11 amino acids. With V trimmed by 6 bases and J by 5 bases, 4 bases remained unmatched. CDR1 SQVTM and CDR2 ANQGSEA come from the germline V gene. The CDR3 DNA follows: TGCAGCGTCGGACTAGTTGACGAGCAGTACTTC. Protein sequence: CSVGLVDEQYF.

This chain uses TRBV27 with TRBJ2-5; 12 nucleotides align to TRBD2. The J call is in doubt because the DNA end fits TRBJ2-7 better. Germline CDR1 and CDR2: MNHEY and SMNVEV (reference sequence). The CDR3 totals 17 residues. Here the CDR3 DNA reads TGTGCCAGCAGTTTGCCCCCGACCACTAGCGGGGGGTACGAGCAGTACTTC. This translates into CASSLPPTTSGGYEQYF.

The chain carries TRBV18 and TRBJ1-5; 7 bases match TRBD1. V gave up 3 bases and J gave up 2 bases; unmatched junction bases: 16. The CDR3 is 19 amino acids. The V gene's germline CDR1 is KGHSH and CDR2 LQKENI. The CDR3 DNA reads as TGTGCCAGCTCACCTTACTTTACCACGCAGGGGGGAGGCAATCAGCCCCAGCATTTT. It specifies CASSPYFTTQGGGNQPQHF.

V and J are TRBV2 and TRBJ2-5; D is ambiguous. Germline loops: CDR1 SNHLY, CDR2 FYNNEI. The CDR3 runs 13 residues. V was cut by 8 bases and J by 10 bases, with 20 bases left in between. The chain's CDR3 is CASRRRSPSDQYF. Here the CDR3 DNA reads TGTGCCAGCCGCCGCCGCTCCCCGAGCGACCAGTACTTC.

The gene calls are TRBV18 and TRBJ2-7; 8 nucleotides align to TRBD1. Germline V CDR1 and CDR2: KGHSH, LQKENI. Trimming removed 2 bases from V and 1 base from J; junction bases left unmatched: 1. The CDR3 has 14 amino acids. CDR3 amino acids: CASSPGDRSYEQYF. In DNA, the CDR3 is TGTGCCAGCTCACCAGGGGACAGGTCCTACGAGCAGTACTTC.

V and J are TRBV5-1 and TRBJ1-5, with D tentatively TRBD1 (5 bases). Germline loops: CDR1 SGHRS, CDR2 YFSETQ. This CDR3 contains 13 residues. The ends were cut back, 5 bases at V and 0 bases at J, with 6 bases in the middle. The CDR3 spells CASRQDSNQPQHF. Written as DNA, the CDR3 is TGCGCCAGCAGACAGGATAGCAATCAGCCCCAGCATTTT.